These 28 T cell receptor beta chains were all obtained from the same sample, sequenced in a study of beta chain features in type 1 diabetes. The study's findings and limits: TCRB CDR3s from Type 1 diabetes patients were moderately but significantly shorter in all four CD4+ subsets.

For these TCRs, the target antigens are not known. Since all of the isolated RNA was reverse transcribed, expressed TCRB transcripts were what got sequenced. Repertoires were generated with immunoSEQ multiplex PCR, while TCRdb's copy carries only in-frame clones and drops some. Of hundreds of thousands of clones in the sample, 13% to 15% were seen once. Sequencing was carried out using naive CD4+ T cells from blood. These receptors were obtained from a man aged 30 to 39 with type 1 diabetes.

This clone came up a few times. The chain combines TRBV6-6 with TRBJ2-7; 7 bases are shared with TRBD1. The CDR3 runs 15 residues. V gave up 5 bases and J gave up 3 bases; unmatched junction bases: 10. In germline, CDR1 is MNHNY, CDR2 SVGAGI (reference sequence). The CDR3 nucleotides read TGTGCCAGCAGTCATCAAACAGGGGATCACTACGAGCAGTACTTC. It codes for CASSHQTGDHYEQYF.

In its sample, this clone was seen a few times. Written as DNA, the CDR3 is TGTGCCAGTAGCACCGGGACAGGGAGAAGCGGGAGAGGTAACAATGAGCAGTTCTTC. Amino acid sequence: CASSTGTGRSGRGNNEQFF. V usage is TRBV19 and J usage is TRBJ2-1, with a possible D match to TRBD1 (9 bases). Per germline, CDR1 LNHDA and CDR2 SQIVND (reference sequence). V was trimmed by 6 bases and J by 5 bases, leaving 29 bases between them. The CDR3 runs to 19 residues.

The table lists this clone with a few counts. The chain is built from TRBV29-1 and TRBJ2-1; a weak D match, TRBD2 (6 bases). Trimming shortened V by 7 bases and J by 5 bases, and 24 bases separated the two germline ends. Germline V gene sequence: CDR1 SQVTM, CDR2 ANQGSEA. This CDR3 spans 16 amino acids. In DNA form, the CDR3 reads TGCAGCGCTAGAACCCCCCGTCGGGACTTTGACAATGAGCAGTTCTTC. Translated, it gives CSARTPRRDFDNEQFF.

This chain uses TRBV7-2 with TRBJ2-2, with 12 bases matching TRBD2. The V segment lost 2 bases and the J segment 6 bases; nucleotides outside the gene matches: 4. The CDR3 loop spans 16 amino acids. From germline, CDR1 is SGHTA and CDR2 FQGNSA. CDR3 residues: CASSLRLAGGAGELFF. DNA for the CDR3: TGTGCCAGCAGCTTAAGGCTAGCGGGAGGGGCCGGGGAGCTGTTTTTT.

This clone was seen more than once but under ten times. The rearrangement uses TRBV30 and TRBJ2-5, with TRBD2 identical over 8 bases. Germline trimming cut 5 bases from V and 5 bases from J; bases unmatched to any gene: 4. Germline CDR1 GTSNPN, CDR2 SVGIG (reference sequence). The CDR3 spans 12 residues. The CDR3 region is CAWSAGGETQYF. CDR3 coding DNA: TGTGCCTGGTCGGCGGGGGGCGAGACCCAGTACTTC.

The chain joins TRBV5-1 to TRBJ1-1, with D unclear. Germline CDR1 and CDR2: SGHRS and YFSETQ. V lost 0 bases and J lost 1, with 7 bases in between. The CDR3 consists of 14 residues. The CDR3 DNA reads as TGCGCCAGCAGCTTGGGACTTGGGAACACTGAAGCTTTCTTT. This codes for CASSLGLGNTEAFF. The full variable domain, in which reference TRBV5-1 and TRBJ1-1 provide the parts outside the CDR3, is KAGVTQTPRYLIKTRGQQVTLSCSPISGHRSVSWYQQTPGQGLQFLFEYFSETQRNKGNFPGRFSGRQFSNSRSEMNVSTLELGDSALYLCASSLGLGNTEAFFGQGTRLTVV.

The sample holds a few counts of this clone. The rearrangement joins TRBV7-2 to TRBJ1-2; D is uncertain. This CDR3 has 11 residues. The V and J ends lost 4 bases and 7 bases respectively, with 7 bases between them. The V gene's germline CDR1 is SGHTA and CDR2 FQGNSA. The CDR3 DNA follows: TGTGCCAGCAGCTCCTACTCTGGCTACACCTTC. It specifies CASSSYSGYTF.

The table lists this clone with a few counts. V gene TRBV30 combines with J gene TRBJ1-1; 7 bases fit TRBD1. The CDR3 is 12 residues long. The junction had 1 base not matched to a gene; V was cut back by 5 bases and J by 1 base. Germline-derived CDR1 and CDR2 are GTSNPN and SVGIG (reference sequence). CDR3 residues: CAWDRENTEAFF. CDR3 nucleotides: TGTGCCTGGGACAGGGAGAACACTGAAGCTTTCTTT. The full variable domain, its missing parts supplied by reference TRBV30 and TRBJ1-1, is SQTIHQWPATLVQPVGSPLSLECTVEGTSNPNLYWYRQAAGRGLQLLFYSVGIGQISSEVPQNLSASRPQDRQFILSSKKLLLSDSGFYLCAWDRENTEAFFGQGTRLTVV.

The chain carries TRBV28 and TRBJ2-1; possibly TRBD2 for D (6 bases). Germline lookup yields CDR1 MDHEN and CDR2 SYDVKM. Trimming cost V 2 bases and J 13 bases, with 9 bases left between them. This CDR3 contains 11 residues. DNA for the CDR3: TGTGCCAGCAGTTTAGAGCGGGTACAGTTCTTC. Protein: CASSLERVQFF.

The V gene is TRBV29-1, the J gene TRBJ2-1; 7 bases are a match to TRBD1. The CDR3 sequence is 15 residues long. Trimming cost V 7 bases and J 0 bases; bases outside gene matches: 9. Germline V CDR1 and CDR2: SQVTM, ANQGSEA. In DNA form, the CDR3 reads TGCAGCGCCCTAGGTTCAGGGGGCTCCTACAATGAGCAGTTCTTC. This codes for CSALGSGGSYNEQFF.

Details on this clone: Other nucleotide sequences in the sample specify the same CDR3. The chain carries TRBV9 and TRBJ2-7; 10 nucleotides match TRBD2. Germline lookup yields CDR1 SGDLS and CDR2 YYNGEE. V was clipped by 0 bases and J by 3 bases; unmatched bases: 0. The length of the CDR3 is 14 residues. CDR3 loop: CASSVGTSGYEQYF. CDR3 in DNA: TGTGCCAGCAGCGTAGGGACTAGCGGCTACGAGCAGTACTTC.

CDR3 protein: CSVGQGASGGEQYF. The CDR3 DNA reads as TGCAGCGTTGGGCAGGGGGCCTCAGGAGGTGAGCAGTACTTC. The chain joins TRBV29-1 to TRBJ2-7, with TRBD1 matching 8 bases. The germline V gene encodes CDR1 SQVTM and CDR2 ANQGSEA. This CDR3 has 14 residues. The V segment lost 4 bases and the J segment 7 bases; nucleotides outside the gene matches: 12.

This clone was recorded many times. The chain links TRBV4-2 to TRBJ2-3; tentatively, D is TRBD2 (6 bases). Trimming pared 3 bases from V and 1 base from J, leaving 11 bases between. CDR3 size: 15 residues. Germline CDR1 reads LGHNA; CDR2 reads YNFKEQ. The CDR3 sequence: CASSQDQRGTDTQYF. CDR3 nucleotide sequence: TGTGCCAGCAGCCAGGACCAGCGGGGCACAGATACGCAGTATTTT.

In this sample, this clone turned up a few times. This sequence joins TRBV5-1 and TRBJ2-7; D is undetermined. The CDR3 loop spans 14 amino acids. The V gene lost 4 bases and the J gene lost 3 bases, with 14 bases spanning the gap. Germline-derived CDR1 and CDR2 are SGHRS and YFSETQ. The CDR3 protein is CASSPNEDRYEQYF. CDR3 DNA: TGCGCCAGCAGCCCTAACGAGGATCGCTACGAGCAGTACTTC.

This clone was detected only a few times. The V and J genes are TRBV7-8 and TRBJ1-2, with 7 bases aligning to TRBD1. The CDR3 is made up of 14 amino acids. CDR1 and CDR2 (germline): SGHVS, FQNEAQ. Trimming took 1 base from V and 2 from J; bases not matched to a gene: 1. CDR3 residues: CASSLDRGNYGYTF. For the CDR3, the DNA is TGTGCCAGCAGCTTAGACAGGGGCAACTATGGCTACACCTTC.

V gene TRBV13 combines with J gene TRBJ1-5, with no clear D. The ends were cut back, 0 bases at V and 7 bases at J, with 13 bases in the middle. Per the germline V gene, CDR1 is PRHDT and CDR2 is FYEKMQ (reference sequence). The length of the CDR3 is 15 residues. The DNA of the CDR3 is TGTGCCAGCAGCTTAGGCAGACAACGAAACCAGCCCCAGCATTTT. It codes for CASSLGRQRNQPQHF.

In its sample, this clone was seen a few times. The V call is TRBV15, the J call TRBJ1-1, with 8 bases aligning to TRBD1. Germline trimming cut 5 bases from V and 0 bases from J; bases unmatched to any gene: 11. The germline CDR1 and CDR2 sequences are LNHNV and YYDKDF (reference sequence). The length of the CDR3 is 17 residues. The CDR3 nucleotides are TGTGCCACCAGCGGAGGAGACAGGGGCTCTATGAACACTGAAGCTTTCTTT. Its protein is CATSGGDRGSMNTEAFF.

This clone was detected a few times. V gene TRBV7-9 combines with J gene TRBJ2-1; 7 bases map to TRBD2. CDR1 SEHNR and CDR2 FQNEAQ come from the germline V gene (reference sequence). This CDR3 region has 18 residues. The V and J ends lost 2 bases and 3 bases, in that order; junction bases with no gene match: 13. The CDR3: CASSLSGSGRLLYNEQFF. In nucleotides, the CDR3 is TGTGCCAGCAGCTTAAGTGGTAGCGGGCGCCTCCTCTACAATGAGCAGTTCTTC. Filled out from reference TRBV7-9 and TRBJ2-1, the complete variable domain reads DTGVSQNPRHKITKRGQNVTFRCDPISEHNRLYWYRQTLGQGPEFLTYFQNEAQLEKSRLLSDRFSAERPKGSFSTLEIQRTEQGDSAMYLCASSLSGSGRLLYNEQFFGPGTRLTVL.

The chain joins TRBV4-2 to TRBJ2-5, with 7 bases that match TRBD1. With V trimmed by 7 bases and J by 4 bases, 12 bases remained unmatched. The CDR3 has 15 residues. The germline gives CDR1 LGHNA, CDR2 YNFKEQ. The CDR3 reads CASTIAGGKPETQYF. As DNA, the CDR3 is TGTGCCAGCACCATCGCAGGGGGAAAACCAGAGACCCAGTACTTC.

The CDR3 nucleotides read TGTGCCAGCTCCTCTAGCGGGAGAAGAAATGAGCAGTTCTTC. This sequence encodes CASSSSGRRNEQFF. The chain has TRBV18 and TRBJ2-1, with TRBD2 matching 10 bases. V was clipped by 6 bases and J by 7 bases; unmatched bases: 6. The CDR3 contains 14 residues. The V gene's germline CDR1 is KGHSH and CDR2 LQKENI.

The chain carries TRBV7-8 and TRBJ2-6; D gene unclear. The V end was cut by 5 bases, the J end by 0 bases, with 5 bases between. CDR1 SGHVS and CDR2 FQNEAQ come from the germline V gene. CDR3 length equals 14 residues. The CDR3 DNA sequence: TGTGCCAGCAGCCGTCTCTCTGGGGCCAACGTCCTGACTTTC. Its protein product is CASSRLSGANVLTF.

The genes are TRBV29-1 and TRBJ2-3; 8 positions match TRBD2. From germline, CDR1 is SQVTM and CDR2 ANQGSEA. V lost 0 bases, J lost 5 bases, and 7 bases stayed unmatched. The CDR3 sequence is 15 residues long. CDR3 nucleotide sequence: TGCAGCGTTGAAGACGAGACGGGAGGGCGAGATACGCAGTATTTT. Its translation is CSVEDETGGRDTQYF.

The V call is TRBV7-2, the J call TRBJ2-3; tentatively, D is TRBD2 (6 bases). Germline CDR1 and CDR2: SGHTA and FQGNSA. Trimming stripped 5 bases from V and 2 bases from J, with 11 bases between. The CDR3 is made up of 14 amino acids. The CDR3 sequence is CASSLGLYTDTQYF. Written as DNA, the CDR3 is TGTGCCAGCAGCCTGGGACTGTACACAGATACGCAGTATTTT.

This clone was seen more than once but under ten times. CDR3 protein: CASRGTGLYEQYF. In DNA, the CDR3 is TGTGCCAGCAGAGGGACAGGGTTATACGAGCAGTACTTC. V and J are TRBV2 and TRBJ2-7, with 9 positions matching TRBD1. The trim removed 6 bases at V and 4 bases at J, leaving 4 bases unmatched. This CDR3 region has 13 residues. Germline CDR1 is SNHLY and CDR2 is FYNNEI.

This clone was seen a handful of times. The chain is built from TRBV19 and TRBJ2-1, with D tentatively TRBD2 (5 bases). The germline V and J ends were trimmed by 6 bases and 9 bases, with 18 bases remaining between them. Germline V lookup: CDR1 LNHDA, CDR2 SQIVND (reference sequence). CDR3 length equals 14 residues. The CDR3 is CASSLVLGLGEQFF. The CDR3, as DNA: TGTGCCAGTAGCCTCGTACTAGGTCTCGGTGAGCAGTTCTTC.

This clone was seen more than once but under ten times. CDR3 residues: CASSLNESQFPGELFF. Here the CDR3 DNA reads TGTGCCAGCAGCTTAAACGAGTCACAGTTCCCCGGGGAGCTGTTTTTT. The chain has TRBV7-3 and TRBJ2-2; D is undetermined. The CDR3 covers 16 residues. Germline V gene sequence: CDR1 SGHTA, CDR2 FQGTGA. V lost 1 base to trimming and J lost 6 bases, with 15 bases between them.

DNA of the CDR3: TGTGCCATCCCTCGGCCGGGACTAGCGGGAACTACCGGGGAGCTGTTTTTT. It specifies CAIPRPGLAGTTGELFF. This chain uses TRBV28 with TRBJ2-2; TRBD2 aligns across 13 bases. CDR3 length: 17 amino acids. The J segment lost 5 bases and the V segment lost 10 bases, leaving 13 bases of the junction unmatched. Per germline, CDR1 MDHEN and CDR2 SYDVKM.

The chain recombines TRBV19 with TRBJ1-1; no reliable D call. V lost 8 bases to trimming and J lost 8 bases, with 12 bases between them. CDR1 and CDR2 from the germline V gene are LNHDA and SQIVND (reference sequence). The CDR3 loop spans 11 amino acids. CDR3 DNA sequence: TGTGCCAGTCGACGCGCAGGCGAAGCTTTCTTT. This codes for CASRRAGEAFF.